Listed here is a single T cell receptor beta chain. This entry comes from a study of cytomegalovirus exposure and HLA in healthy donors. Looked up from germline, CDR1 is SEHNR and CDR2 is FQNEAQ (reference sequence). This CDR3 region has 10 residues. Trimming shortened V by 3 bases and J by 14 bases, and 8 bases separated the two germline ends. These donors, healthy bone marrow donors, were studied. The PCR used 60 Vbeta and 13 Jbeta primers. Here immunoSEQ multiplex PCR was the method, and the copy in TCRdb shows in-frame clones only, minus some. This table holds around 170,000 clones, around 83% found once.

The V call is TRBV7-9, the J call TRBJ2-1; possible D gene TRBD1, 5 bases. The sequenced sample was PBMCs. This TCR derives from a young woman in good health and CMV-seronegative. CDR3: CASSLDNEFF. The DNA of the CDR3 is TGTGCCAGCAGCTTGGACAACGAGTTCTTC.